The 9 T cell receptor beta chains below come from one sample, sequenced in a study of T cell changes during pregnancy in multiple sclerosis. The repertoire was sequenced with immunoSEQ multiplex PCR; TCRdb's copy has only in-frame clones and lacks some. The data contain around 78,000 clones, 85% to 95% of them singletons. The sequencing here drew on peripheral blood, taken in the second trimester of pregnancy. These receptors came from a female donor with multiple sclerosis, enrolled in a pregnancy study.

V and J are TRBV4-1 and TRBJ1-1, with no clear D. Trimming left V 4 bases short and J 2 bases short, with 14 bases between. Germline values: CDR1 MGHRA, CDR2 YSYEKL. The CDR3 consists of 15 residues. CDR3 DNA: TGCGCCAGCAGCCCCAGTCTTGGGCCCAACACTGAAGCTTTCTTT. Amino acids: CASSPSLGPNTEAFF.

The CDR3, as DNA: TGTGCCAGCAGCTTAAGTCCTGCACAAGCTAACTATGGCTACACCTTC. Its translation is CASSLSPAQANYGYTF. The chain employs TRBV11-1 and TRBJ1-2; D gene uncertain. Trimming removed 2 bases from V and 0 bases from J, with 13 bases in between. This CDR3 spans 16 amino acids. The germline CDR1 and CDR2 sequences are SGHAT and FQDESV (reference sequence). Full variable domain (outside the CDR3, taken from reference TRBV11-1 and TRBJ1-2): EAEVAQSPRYKITEKSQAVAFWCDPISGHATLYWYRQILGQGPELLVQFQDESVVDDSQLPKDRFSAERLKGVDSTLKIQPAELGDSAMYLCASSLSPAQANYGYTFGSGTRLTVV.

The chain joins TRBV27 to TRBJ1-5; weak D call: TRBD1 (6 bases). Germline loops: CDR1 MNHEY, CDR2 SMNVEV (reference sequence). V was clipped by 6 bases and J by 2 bases, with 11 bases between them. The CDR3 is 14 residues long. The CDR3 DNA follows: TGTGCCAGCAGACGGGACAACCGCAATCAGCCCCAGCATTTT. It specifies CASRRDNRNQPQHF.

The V and J genes are TRBV19 and TRBJ2-5; 12 bases align to TRBD1. V shed 9 bases and J 5 bases; nucleotides not matched to a gene: 10. This CDR3 is built from 15 residues. Germline V lookup: CDR1 LNHDA, CDR2 SQIVND (reference sequence). In DNA form, the CDR3 reads TGTGCCAGCAGGGACAGGGGGCGCGAAGGGGAGACCCAGTACTTC. The encoded protein is CASRDRGREGETQYF.

This clone was observed once. The chain links TRBV6-1 to TRBJ1-1; D gene unclear. The V gene lost 2 bases and the J gene lost 2 bases, with 12 bases spanning the gap. Germline V lookup: CDR1 MNHNS, CDR2 SASEGT. The CDR3 covers 15 residues. CDR3 nucleotide sequence: TGTGCCAGCAGTGAAAGGAGGGTTTCAAACACTGAAGCTTTCTTT. Translation: CASSERRVSNTEAFF.

The chain combines TRBV11-1 with TRBJ1-1; unclear D gene. Trimming left V 8 bases short and J 5 bases short, with 15 bases between. CDR3 length: 13 residues. Germline V CDR1 and CDR2: SGHAT, FQDESV (reference sequence). CDR3 protein: CASSTASRTEAFF. The CDR3 nucleotides read TGTGCCAGCTCAACGGCGTCGAGGACTGAAGCTTTCTTT.

The chain recombines TRBV4-2 with TRBJ2-2; TRBD1 matches at 12 bases. CDR3 size: 17 residues. CDR1 and CDR2 (germline): LGHNA, YNFKEQ. The V gene end was trimmed by 0 bases and the J gene end by 6 bases; junction bases not matched to a gene: 5. The CDR3, as DNA: TGTGCCAGCAGCCAAGACGTGGGACAGGGGGCGGCCGGGGAGCTGTTTTTT. It codes for CASSQDVGQGAAGELFF.

The CDR3 reads CSVVGGGTEAFF. For the CDR3, the DNA is TGCAGCGTTGTAGGCGGGGGCACTGAAGCTTTCTTT. The rearrangement uses TRBV29-1 and TRBJ1-1, with D possibly TRBD1 on 5 matching bases. The CDR3 spans 12 residues. CDR1 is SQVTM, CDR2 ANQGSEA, per germline. Trimming removed 4 bases from V and 4 bases from J, with 10 bases in between.

The chain is built from TRBV7-8 and TRBJ1-2; D perhaps matches TRBD1 (6 bases). Trimming stripped 4 bases from V and 4 bases from J, with 19 bases between. In germline, CDR1 is SGHVS, CDR2 FQNEAQ. There are 16 residues in the CDR3. CDR3 DNA: TGTGCCAGCAGCTCCACCCGAAAAAGGGGGGGCTATGGCTACACCTTC. Its protein product is CASSSTRKRGGYGYTF.